Listed here are 31 T cell receptor beta chains from one sample, sequenced in a study of T cells in Graves' hyperthyroidism and ophthalmopathy. RNA transcripts were the template for amplifying TCR beta CDR3 regions. HTBI primers were used for first-round RT-PCR of the TCR CDR3. One entry per CDR3 protein, called by TCRdb with MiXCR from the multiplex PCR reads. The sample yields 300,000 to 500,000 distinct CDR3 sequences, over 11% seen once. Sequences were obtained from blood. These receptors were collected from a man in his forties or fifties with Graves' ophthalmopathy.

There are a few counts of this clonotype. The V call is TRBV28, the J call TRBJ1-5; maybe TRBD1 (5 bases). Germline CDR1 is MDHEN and CDR2 is SYDVKM. This CDR3 has 15 amino acids. V lost 5 bases and J 3 bases, leaving 14 bases between the germline ends. The CDR3 here is CASSPRTPTNQPQHF. The CDR3, as DNA: TGTGCCAGCAGTCCCAGGACACCTACCAATCAGCCCCAGCATTTT.

CDR3 residues: CASSYFRKAYEQYF. DNA of the CDR3: TGTGCCAGCAGTTACTTTCGGAAGGCCTACGAGCAGTACTTC. The chain carries TRBV6-2 or TRBV6-3 and TRBJ2-7, with D unclear. This CDR3 has 14 residues. Trimming removed 1 base at V and 2 bases at J, with 9 bases between. Germline V lookup: CDR1 MNHEY, CDR2 SVGEGT.

Ten or more counts support this clonotype. The chain uses TRBV3-1 and TRBJ1-5; possibly TRBD1 for D (6 bases). Germline V gene lookup returns CDR1 LGHDT and CDR2 YNNKEL (reference sequence). The CDR3 contains 14 residues. Trimming left V 5 bases short and J 0 bases short, with 8 bases between. Written as DNA, the CDR3 is TGTGCCAGCAGCGGGACACTTAGCAATCAGCCCCAGCATTTT. Encoded protein: CASSGTLSNQPQHF.

The chain recombines TRBV6-4 with TRBJ2-1; 11 nucleotides agree with TRBD2. V lost 2 bases and J lost 3; bases outside the gene matches: 0. This CDR3 spans 15 amino acids. CDR1 MRHNA and CDR2 SNTAGT come from the germline V gene. CDR3 DNA: TGTGCCAGCAGTGACGGGACTAGCGGCTACAATGAGCAGTTCTTC. Its translation: CASSDGTSGYNEQFF.

This sequence joins TRBV28 and TRBJ1-1, with 9 bases aligning to TRBD1. The length of the CDR3 is 13 residues. With V trimmed by 5 bases and J by 5 bases, 3 bases remained unmatched. The germline V gene has CDR1 MDHEN and CDR2 SYDVKM. The CDR3 DNA reads as TGTGCCAGCAGTGGCGGGACAGGGACTGAAGCTTTCTTT. Amino acid sequence: CASSGGTGTEAFF.

This clonotype occurred a few times. This chain connects TRBV19 to TRBJ2-5; 9 nucleotides match TRBD1. CDR1 LNHDA and CDR2 SQIVND come from the germline V gene (reference sequence). Trimming removed 0 bases from V and 5 bases from J; junction bases left unmatched: 7. The CDR3 sequence is 16 residues long. In DNA form, the CDR3 reads TGTGCCAGTAGTATAGACGGGGGACAGGGAGTTGAGACCCAGTACTTC. The encoded protein is CASSIDGGQGVETQYF. The variable domain in full, completed from reference TRBV19 and TRBJ2-5, reads DGGITQSPKYLFRKEGQNVTLSCEQNLNHDAMYWYRQDPGQGLRLIYYSQIVNDFQKGDIAEGYSVSREKKESFPLTVTSAQKNPTAFYLCASSIDGGQGVETQYFGPGTRLLVL.

This clonotype was counted only a few times. CDR3 amino acids: CASTGLLQETQYF. CDR3 nucleotides: TGTGCCAGCACGGGGCTTCTCCAGGAGACCCAGTACTTC. The chain links TRBV12-3 or TRBV12-4 to TRBJ2-5; perhaps D is TRBD1 or TRBD2 (5 bases each). Deletions cut 7 bases from V and 5 bases from J, with 14 bases between. The CDR3 runs 13 residues.

This chain joins TRBV11-2 and TRBJ2-1, with D perhaps TRBD2 (6 bases). Germline V CDR1 and CDR2: SGHAT, FQNNGV. This CDR3 region has 15 residues. The V end was cut by 4 bases, the J end by 4 bases, with 14 bases between. The CDR3 sequence: CASSSTGGNYNEQFF. CDR3 nucleotides: TGTGCCAGCAGCTCCACGGGCGGGAATTACAATGAGCAGTTCTTC.

This clonotype was seen a handful of times. The chain uses TRBV15 and TRBJ2-7, with TRBD2 matching over 12 bases. This CDR3 has 16 residues. Germline V CDR1 and CDR2: LNHNV, YYDKDF (reference sequence). Trimming at V came to 8 bases and at J to 3 bases, leaving 11 bases not matched to a gene. The CDR3 loop reads CATREASGRADYEQYF. The CDR3 DNA reads as TGTGCCACCCGAGAAGCTAGCGGGAGGGCCGACTACGAGCAGTACTTC. The variable domain in full, with the rest retrieved from reference TRBV15 and TRBJ2-7, is DAMVIQNPRYQVTQFGKPVTLSCSQTLNHNVMYWYQQKSSQAPKLLFHYYDKDFNNEADTPDNFQSRRPNTSFCFLDIRSPGLGDTAMYLCATREASGRADYEQYFGPGTRLTVT.

There are a few counts of this clonotype. This chain links TRBV27 with TRBJ1-5; D unclear. Trimming shortened V by 5 bases and J by 0 bases, and 8 bases separated the two germline ends. Per germline, CDR1 MNHEY and CDR2 SMNVEV (reference sequence). The CDR3 extends over 14 amino acids. CDR3 nucleotides: TGTGCCAGCAGTGCTGGTTATAGCAATCAGCCCCAGCATTTT. Protein product: CASSAGYSNQPQHF.

This clonotype was seen repeatedly, ten times or more. This chain connects TRBV11-2 to TRBJ2-1, with 9 bases aligning to TRBD2. The CDR3 contains 19 residues. Germline V gene lookup returns CDR1 SGHAT and CDR2 FQNNGV. J gave up 9 bases and V 2 bases, and 20 bases lay outside the gene matches. CDR3 residues: CASSLRGVALAGLIGEQFF. CDR3 in DNA: TGTGCCAGCAGCTTAAGGGGGGTAGCTCTAGCGGGATTAATAGGTGAGCAGTTCTTC.

At least ten counts were recorded for this clonotype. The chain couples TRBV2 to TRBJ2-7; the D gene is possibly TRBD1 (5 bases). The V end lost 2 bases, the J end lost 1 base, and 15 bases lay between the germline ends. The CDR3 runs to 16 residues. CDR1 SNHLY and CDR2 FYNNEI come from the germline V gene. CDR3 loop: CASSEIVTGKSYEQYF. The CDR3 nucleotides read TGTGCCAGCAGTGAAATAGTTACAGGAAAATCCTACGAGCAGTACTTC.

This clonotype has ten or more counts. The genes are TRBV20-1 and TRBJ2-1; D is possibly TRBD2 (5 bases). The germline CDR1 and CDR2 sequences are DFQATT and SNEGSKA (reference sequence). The V and J ends lost 1 base and 4 bases respectively, with 20 bases between them. The CDR3 is 17 residues long. Here the CDR3 DNA reads TGCAGTGCTAGAGCACTAGAGGGAGCAGAAAGGTACAATGAGCAGTTCTTC. It encodes CSARALEGAERYNEQFF.

This clonotype was seen at least ten times. This CDR3 is CAWSPLANVLTF. In DNA, the CDR3 is TGTGCCTGGAGTCCCCTCGCCAACGTCCTGACTTTC. The chain is built from TRBV30 and TRBJ2-6; no clear D. The germline V gene has CDR1 GTSNPN and CDR2 SVGIG (reference sequence). V was shortened by 2 bases and J by 7 bases, with 6 bases between the two germline ends. The CDR3 consists of 12 residues.

A few counts support this clonotype. This chain connects TRBV6-1 to TRBJ1-4; D not resolved. V was trimmed by 7 bases and J by 8 bases, leaving 14 bases between them. In germline, CDR1 is MNHNS, CDR2 SASEGT. There are 13 residues in the CDR3. The CDR3 sequence: CASTPYGLEKLFF. CDR3 in DNA: TGTGCCAGCACTCCCTACGGGCTCGAAAAACTGTTTTTT.

The table lists this clonotype with many counts. J is TRBJ1-3 and V is TRBV15, with D possibly being TRBD1 (5 bases). The V and J ends lost 6 bases and 0 bases respectively, with 15 bases between them. The germline gives CDR1 LNHNV, CDR2 YYDKDF (reference sequence). This CDR3 spans 16 amino acids. CDR3 amino acids: CATSPAGGSSGNTIYF. The CDR3, as DNA: TGTGCCACCAGTCCAGCGGGGGGTAGCTCTGGAAACACCATATATTTT.

This clonotype was counted only a few times. CDR3 sequence (DNA): TGTGCCAGCAGCCAAGGGGGGGTCAACACAGATACGCAGTATTTT. Its translation: CASSQGGVNTDTQYF. The rearrangement links TRBV3-1 to TRBJ2-3, with D possibly TRBD2 on 6 matching bases. Germline CDR1 is LGHDT and CDR2 is YNNKEL (reference sequence). Trimming shortened V by 1 base and J by 2 bases, and 10 bases separated the two germline ends. CDR3 length: 15 amino acids.

The chain recombines TRBV29-1 with TRBJ1-2; D gene ambiguous. The CDR3 contains 13 residues. CDR1 and CDR2 (germline): SQVTM, ANQGSEA. The V and J ends lost 8 bases and 1 base respectively, with 14 bases between them. Here the CDR3 DNA reads TGCAGCACTTCTGAAGCCCATAACTATGGCTACACCTTC. It codes for CSTSEAHNYGYTF.

This clonotype came up a few times. The chain employs TRBV15 and TRBJ2-3; TRBD2 is a possible D gene (6 bases). The CDR3 sequence is 17 residues long. V was cut by 5 bases and J by 6 bases, with 24 bases left in between. The germline CDR1 and CDR2 sequences are LNHNV and YYDKDF (reference sequence). CDR3 sequence: CATSPRVVRGPPDTQYF. DNA of the CDR3: TGTGCCACCAGCCCACGGGTAGTGCGGGGACCCCCGGATACGCAGTATTTT.

This clonotype showed up many times. The chain combines TRBV20-1 with TRBJ2-1, with D possibly being TRBD2 (6 bases). Trimming took off 2 bases at V and 2 bases at J, with 16 bases between the two ends. CDR1 is DFQATT and CDR2 is SNEGSKA in the germline V gene (reference sequence). The CDR3 extends over 16 amino acids. The CDR3 DNA is TGCAGTGCTAGACTAGACGGGAGTGTAACCTACAATGAGCAGTTCTTC. It encodes CSARLDGSVTYNEQFF.

The chain links TRBV24-1 to TRBJ2-3, with 11 bases aligning to TRBD2. From germline, CDR1 is KGHDR and CDR2 SFDVKD. CDR3 length: 17 residues. Losses at the gene ends were 2 bases for V and 7 bases for J; bases not matched to a gene: 10. The CDR3 sequence is CATSDWGLADLQNTQYF. The DNA of the CDR3 is TGTGCCACCAGTGATTGGGGACTAGCGGACCTGCAGAATACGCAGTATTTT.

Many counts were recorded for this clonotype. CDR3 sequence: CATTITFSYNEQFF. The DNA for the CDR3 is TGTGCCACCACGATTACCTTCTCCTACAATGAGCAGTTCTTC. This sequence joins TRBV19 and TRBJ2-1, with D uncertain. The CDR3 length is 14 residues. Germline V gene lookup returns CDR1 LNHDA and CDR2 SQIVND (reference sequence). V was pared by 10 bases and J by 0 bases, with 13 bases between.

At least ten counts were recorded for this clonotype. The gene calls are TRBV19 and TRBJ2-5; TRBD1 matches 7 bases. The CDR3 sequence is 14 residues long. Trimming removed 4 bases from V and 3 bases from J; junction bases left unmatched: 5. Germline values: CDR1 LNHDA, CDR2 SQIVND (reference sequence). The CDR3 sequence: CASSTITGEETQYF. The CDR3 DNA reads as TGTGCCAGTAGTACGATAACAGGGGAAGAGACCCAGTACTTC.

This clonotype has at least ten counts. The chain employs TRBV3-1 and TRBJ2-3; 8 bases line up with TRBD2. With 4 bases clipped from V and 3 bases from J, the junction kept 0 bases outside the gene matches. Germline CDR1 and CDR2: LGHDT and YNNKEL (reference sequence). CDR3 size: 13 residues. Here the CDR3 reads CASSRLATDTQYF. For the CDR3, the DNA is TGTGCCAGCAGCCGACTAGCGACAGATACGCAGTATTTT.

This clonotype was seen at least ten times. The chain links TRBV27 to TRBJ2-1; 11 bases match TRBD2. From germline, CDR1 is MNHEY and CDR2 SMNVEV (reference sequence). J was trimmed by 6 bases and V by 7 bases; bases with no gene match: 8. The CDR3 spans 15 residues. In DNA form, the CDR3 reads TGTGCCAGCACTATTAGCGGGAGGGCCAGCAATGAGCAGTTCTTC. This sequence encodes CASTISGRASNEQFF.

The sample holds a few counts of this clonotype. Here the CDR3 reads CASSIGTDSNQPQHF. In DNA, the CDR3 is TGTGCCAGCAGCATCGGGACAGATAGCAATCAGCCCCAGCATTTT. The chain recombines TRBV6-4 with TRBJ1-5, with 7 positions matching TRBD1. The germline V gene encodes CDR1 MRHNA and CDR2 SNTAGT. The CDR3 loop spans 15 amino acids. The junction had 5 bases not matched to a gene; V was cut back by 6 bases and J by 0 bases.

This clonotype was found many times. This rearrangement joins TRBV6-1 to TRBJ1-1, with D perhaps matching TRBD1 (6 bases). The CDR3 spans 17 residues. Germline V gives CDR1 MNHNS, CDR2 SASEGT. The V end was cut by 5 bases, the J end by 1 base, with 20 bases between. CDR3 coding DNA: TGTGCCAGCAGTAACCCCTTCTCGACAGGTACGAACACTGAAGCTTTCTTT. This codes for CASSNPFSTGTNTEAFF.

This chain connects TRBV4-1 to TRBJ2-1; no reliable D call. Germline CDR1 reads MGHRA; CDR2 reads YSYEKL. CDR3 length: 11 amino acids. The V end lost 1 base, the J end lost 11 bases, and 6 bases lay between the germline ends. CDR3 protein: CASSQVEKQFF. DNA for the CDR3: TGCGCCAGCAGCCAAGTTGAGAAGCAGTTCTTC.

There are a few counts of this clonotype. A read error may produce the germline difference seen at one junction end. The chain couples TRBV12-3 or TRBV12-4 to TRBJ1-4; no reliable D call. The length of the CDR3 is 15 residues. In DNA form, the CDR3 reads TGTGCCAGCAGGTTAGAGAGCTCAACTAATGAAAAACTGTTTTTT. Translating gives CASRLESSTNEKLFF.

This clonotype showed up many times. The chain uses TRBV20-1 and TRBJ2-1, with D perhaps matching TRBD2 (6 bases). V dropped 6 bases and J dropped 6 bases, with 18 bases sitting between them. Germline CDR1 is DFQATT and CDR2 is SNEGSKA (reference sequence). This CDR3 has 14 amino acids. CDR3: CSAKPGDASNEQFF. CDR3 coding DNA: TGCAGTGCCAAACCGGGAGACGCATCCAATGAGCAGTTCTTC.

This clonotype showed up many times. The chain has TRBV28 and TRBJ1-2; D is possibly TRBD1 (6 bases). Germline V CDR1 and CDR2: MDHEN, SYDVKM. The CDR3 runs 14 residues. The ends were cut back, 5 bases at V and 7 bases at J, with 17 bases in the middle. The CDR3 sequence: CASSTTQGTGGYTF. The CDR3, as DNA: TGTGCCAGCAGTACCACCCAGGGGACGGGTGGCTACACCTTC.